The present TCR beta chain was sequenced within a study of cytomegalovirus exposure and HLA in healthy donors. Study observations and caveats: Later findings reportedly placed an Asian-associated ancestry cluster below the approximately 670-donor mean for N-insertions. Accurate HLA-A and HLA-B prediction from TCR beta sequences was reported for most subjects. More clonal expansion characterized HLA-associated TCR beta chains than equally common others in a later analysis.

In regard to this clone: Its antigen is not identified.

PCR employed 60 Vbeta and 13 Jbeta primers. Profiled with immunoSEQ multiplex PCR; TCRdb holds only in-frame clones, not every one. The table includes about 140,000 clones, approximately 80% detected once. Trimming took 6 bases from V and 5 from J; bases not matched to a gene: 8. The CDR3 contains 14 residues. Per the germline V gene, CDR1 is MDHEN and CDR2 is SYDVKM. The genes are TRBV28 and TRBJ1-1; 8 positions agree with TRBD1. This receptor was obtained from a male donor in good health and CMV-seronegative. The source material was PBMCs. The CDR3 region is CASRQSTGGTEAFF. The CDR3 coding sequence is TGTGCCAGCAGGCAAAGCACAGGGGGGACTGAAGCTTTCTTT.